A selection of T cell receptor beta chains follows, all from one sample in a study of spatial heterogeneity in lung cancer. TCRdb re-derived calls from the 5' RACE reads in MiXCR, one entry per CDR3 protein. The top ten clones hold about 6.8% of a sample with about 80,000 distinct CDR3 sequences, approximately 21% of them seen once. The sequences come from PBMCs, collected at surgery. These receptors were collected from a male donor with early-stage non-small cell lung cancer. CDR3s include the opening cysteine and the closing phenylalanine or tryptophan. The order of the fields is J gene, clone size, V gene, D gene, CDR3 protein, CDR3 DNA. The D gene is left open where the match is weak. A row's size may be missing; if present it is once, few, many or a size class.

TRBJ2-6	few	TRBV7-9	TRBD1	CASSWDREAPRGANVLTF	TGTGCCAGCAGCTGGGACAGGGAGGCCCCTCGTGGGGCCAACGTCCTGACTTTC
TRBJ1-6	few	TRBV7-9	NA	CASTELRDHSALHF	TGTGCCAGCACCGAACTGAGAGATCATTCGGCCCTCCACTTT
TRBJ1-2	NA	TRBV12-3/TRBV12-4	NA	CASSWVIAGYGYTF	TGTGCCAGCAGTTGGGTGATCGCTGGCTATGGCTACACCTTC
TRBJ2-5	NA	TRBV3-1	NA	CASSQDDRLPGPYF	TGTGCCAGCAGCCAAGATGACAGATTACCGGGTCCTTACTTC
TRBJ2-7	few	TRBV5-1	NA	CASSTGSSSYEQYF	TGCGCCAGCAGTACCGGGTCAAGCTCCTACGAGCAGTACTTC
TRBJ2-5	many	TRBV5-1	TRBD1	CASSLGGQEETQYF	TGCGCCAGCAGCTTGGGGGGACAGGAAGAGACCCAGTACTTC
TRBJ1-5	NA	TRBV30	NA	CAWSVDTLDQPQHF	TGTGCCTGGAGTGTAGATACGCTTGATCAGCCCCAGCATTTT
TRBJ2-1	NA	TRBV29-1	TRBD2	CSVDTLAGASYNEQFF	TGCAGCGTTGACACACTAGCGGGAGCCTCCTACAATGAGCAGTTCTTC
TRBJ2-3	many	TRBV6-5	NA	CASSYGAGASSTDTQYF	TGTGCCAGCAGTTACGGGGCCGGAGCGTCGTCCACAGATACGCAGTATTTT
TRBJ1-1	NA	TRBV28	TRBD1	CASISGGHSNTEAFF	TGTGCCAGCATATCAGGGGGGCATTCGAACACTGAAGCTTTCTTT
TRBJ1-2	many	TRBV20-1	NA	CSAQPGLTNYGYTF	TGCAGTGCACAGCCAGGGCTTACTAACTATGGCTACACCTTC
TRBJ2-3	NA	TRBV5-1	TRBD2	CASSSEGVGLVDTQYF	TGCGCCAGCAGTTCCGAAGGTGTAGGACTAGTGGATACGCAGTATTTT
TRBJ1-3	NA	TRBV29-1	NA	CSVYTGGGNTIYF	TGCAGCGTCTACACGGGTGGTGGAAACACCATATATTTT
TRBJ1-6	few	TRBV11-3	NA	CASSLLQGLPLHF	TGTGCCAGCAGCTTACTACAGGGTCTACCCCTCCACTTT